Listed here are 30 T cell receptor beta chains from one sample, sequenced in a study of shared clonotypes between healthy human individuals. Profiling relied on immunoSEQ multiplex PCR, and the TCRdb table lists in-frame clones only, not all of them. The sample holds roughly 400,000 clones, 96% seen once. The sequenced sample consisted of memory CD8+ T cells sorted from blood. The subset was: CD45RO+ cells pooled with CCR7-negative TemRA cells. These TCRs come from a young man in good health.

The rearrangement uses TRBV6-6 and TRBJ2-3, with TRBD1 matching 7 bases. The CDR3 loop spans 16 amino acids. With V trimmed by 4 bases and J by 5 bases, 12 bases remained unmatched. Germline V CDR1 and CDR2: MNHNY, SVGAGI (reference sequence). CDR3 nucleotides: TGTGCCAGCAGTTCCCGAGAGAGGGGGCGCGGAGATACGCAGTATTTT. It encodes CASSSRERGRGDTQYF.

DNA for the CDR3: TGTGCCAGCAGCTTAGGTTTGGGCCGTTACGAGCAGTACTTC. This sequence encodes CASSLGLGRYEQYF. The genes are TRBV7-9 and TRBJ2-7; D is unclear. CDR1 and CDR2 from the germline V gene are SEHNR and FQNEAQ (reference sequence). V lost 1 base and J 4 bases, leaving 11 bases between the germline ends. This CDR3 spans 14 amino acids.

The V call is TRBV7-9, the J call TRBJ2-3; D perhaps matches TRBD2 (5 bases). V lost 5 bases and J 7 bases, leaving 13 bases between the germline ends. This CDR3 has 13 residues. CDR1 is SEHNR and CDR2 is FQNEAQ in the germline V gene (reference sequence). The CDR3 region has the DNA TGTGCCAGCAGCCCTAGAGGGCGACATACGCAGTATTTT. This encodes CASSPRGRHTQYF.

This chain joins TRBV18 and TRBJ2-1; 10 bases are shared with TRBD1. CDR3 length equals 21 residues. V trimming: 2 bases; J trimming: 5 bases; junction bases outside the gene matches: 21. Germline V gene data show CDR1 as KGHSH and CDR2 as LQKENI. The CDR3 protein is CASSPGPIYLPGQGHNNEQFF. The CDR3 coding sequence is TGTGCCAGCTCACCAGGCCCCATTTATTTGCCGGGACAGGGGCACAACAATGAGCAGTTCTTC.

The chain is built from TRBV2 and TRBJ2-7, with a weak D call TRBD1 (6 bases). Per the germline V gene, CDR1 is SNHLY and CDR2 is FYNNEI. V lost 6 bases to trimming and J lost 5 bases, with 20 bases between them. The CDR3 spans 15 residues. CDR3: CASRKGQTHPHEQYF. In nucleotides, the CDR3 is TGTGCCAGCAGGAAAGGACAGACTCACCCCCACGAGCAGTACTTC.

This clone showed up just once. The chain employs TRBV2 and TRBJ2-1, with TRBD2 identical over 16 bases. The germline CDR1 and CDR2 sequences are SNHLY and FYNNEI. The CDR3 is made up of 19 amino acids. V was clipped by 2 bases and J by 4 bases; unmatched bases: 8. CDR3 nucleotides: TGTGCCAGCAGTGAATGGGGGACTAGCGGGAGGGAGGGGTACAATGAGCAGTTCTTC. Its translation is CASSEWGTSGREGYNEQFF.

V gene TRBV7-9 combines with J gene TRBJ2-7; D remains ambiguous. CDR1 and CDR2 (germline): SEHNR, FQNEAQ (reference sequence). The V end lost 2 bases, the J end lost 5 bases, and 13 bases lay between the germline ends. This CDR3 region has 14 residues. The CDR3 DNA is TGTGCCAGCAGCTTAAATCCCCGTGCCGACGAGCAGTACTTC. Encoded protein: CASSLNPRADEQYF. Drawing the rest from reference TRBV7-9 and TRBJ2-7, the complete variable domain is DTGVSQNPRHKITKRGQNVTFRCDPISEHNRLYWYRQTLGQGPEFLTYFQNEAQLEKSRLLSDRFSAERPKGSFSTLEIQRTEQGDSAMYLCASSLNPRADEQYFGPGTRLTVT.

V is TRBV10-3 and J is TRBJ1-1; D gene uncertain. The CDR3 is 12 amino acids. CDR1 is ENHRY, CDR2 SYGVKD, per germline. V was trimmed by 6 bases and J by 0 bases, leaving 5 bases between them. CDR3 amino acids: CAISSMNTEAFF. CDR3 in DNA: TGTGCCATCAGCTCGATGAACACTGAAGCTTTCTTT.

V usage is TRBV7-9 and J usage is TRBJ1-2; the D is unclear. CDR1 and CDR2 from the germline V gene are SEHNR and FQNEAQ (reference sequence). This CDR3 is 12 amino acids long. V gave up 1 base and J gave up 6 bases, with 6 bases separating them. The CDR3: CASSLGPDGYTF. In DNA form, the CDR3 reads TGTGCCAGCAGCTTAGGGCCGGATGGCTACACCTTC.

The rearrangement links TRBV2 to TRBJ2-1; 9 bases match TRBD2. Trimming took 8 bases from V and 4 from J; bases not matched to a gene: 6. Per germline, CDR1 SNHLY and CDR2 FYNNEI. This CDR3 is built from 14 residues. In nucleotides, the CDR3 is TGTGCCAGCGGTAGCGGGGGAAGGTACAATGAGCAGTTCTTC. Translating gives CASGSGGRYNEQFF.

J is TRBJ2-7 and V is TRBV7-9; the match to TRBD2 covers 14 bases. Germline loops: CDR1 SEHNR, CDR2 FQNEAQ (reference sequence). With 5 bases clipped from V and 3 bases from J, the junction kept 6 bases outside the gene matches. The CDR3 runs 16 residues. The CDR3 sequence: CASSPTGTSGSYEQYF. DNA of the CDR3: TGTGCCAGCAGCCCCACCGGGACTAGCGGGAGCTACGAGCAGTACTTC.

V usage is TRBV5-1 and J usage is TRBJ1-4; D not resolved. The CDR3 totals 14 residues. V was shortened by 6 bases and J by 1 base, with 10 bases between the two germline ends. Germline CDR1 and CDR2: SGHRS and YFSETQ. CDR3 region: CASKGGETNEKLFF. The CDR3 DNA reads TGCGCCAGCAAAGGTGGAGAAACTAATGAAAAACTGTTTTTT.

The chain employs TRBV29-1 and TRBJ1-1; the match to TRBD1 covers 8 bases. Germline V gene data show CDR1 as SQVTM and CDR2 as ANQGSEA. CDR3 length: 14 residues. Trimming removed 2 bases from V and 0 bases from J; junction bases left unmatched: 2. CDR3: CSVERTGMNTEAFF. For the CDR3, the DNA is TGCAGCGTTGAACGGACAGGGATGAACACTGAAGCTTTCTTT.

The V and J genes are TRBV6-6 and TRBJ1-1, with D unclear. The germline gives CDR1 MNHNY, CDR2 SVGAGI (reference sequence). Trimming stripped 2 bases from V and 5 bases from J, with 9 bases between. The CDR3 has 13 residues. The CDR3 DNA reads TGTGCCAGCAGTTACCTCCTTTTGACTGAAGCTTTCTTT. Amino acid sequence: CASSYLLLTEAFF.

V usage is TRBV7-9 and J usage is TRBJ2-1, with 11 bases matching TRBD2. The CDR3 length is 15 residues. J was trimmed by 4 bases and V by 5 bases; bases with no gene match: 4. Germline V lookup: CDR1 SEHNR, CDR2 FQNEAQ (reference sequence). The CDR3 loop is CASSPGTSGYNEQFF. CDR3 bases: TGTGCCAGCAGCCCCGGGACTAGCGGTTACAATGAGCAGTTCTTC.

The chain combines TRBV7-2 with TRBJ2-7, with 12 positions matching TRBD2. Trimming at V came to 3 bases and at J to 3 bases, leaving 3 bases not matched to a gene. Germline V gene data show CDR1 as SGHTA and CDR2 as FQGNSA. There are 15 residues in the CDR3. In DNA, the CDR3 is TGTGCCAGCAGCTTTCCGGGACTAGCGGGCTACGAGCAGTACTTC. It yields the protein CASSFPGLAGYEQYF.

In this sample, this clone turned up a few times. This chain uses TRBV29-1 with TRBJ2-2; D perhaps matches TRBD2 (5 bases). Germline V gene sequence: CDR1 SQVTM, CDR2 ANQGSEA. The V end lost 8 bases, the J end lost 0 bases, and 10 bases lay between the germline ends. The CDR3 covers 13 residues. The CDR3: CSTRQSNTGELFF. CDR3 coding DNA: TGCAGCACTAGACAATCGAACACCGGGGAGCTGTTTTTT.

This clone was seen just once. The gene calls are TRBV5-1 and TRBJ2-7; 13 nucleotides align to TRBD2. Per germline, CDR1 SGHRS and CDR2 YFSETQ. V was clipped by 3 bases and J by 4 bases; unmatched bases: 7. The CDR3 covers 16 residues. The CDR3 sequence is CASSSGGLAGQYEQYF. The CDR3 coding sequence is TGCGCCAGCAGCTCAGGGGGACTAGCGGGACAATACGAGCAGTACTTC.

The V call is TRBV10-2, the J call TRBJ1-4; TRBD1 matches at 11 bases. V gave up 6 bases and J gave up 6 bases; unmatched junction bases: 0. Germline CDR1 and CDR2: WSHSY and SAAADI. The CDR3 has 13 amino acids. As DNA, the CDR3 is TGCGCCAGCAGGGGACAGGGGGATGAAAAACTGTTTTTT. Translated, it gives CASRGQGDEKLFF.

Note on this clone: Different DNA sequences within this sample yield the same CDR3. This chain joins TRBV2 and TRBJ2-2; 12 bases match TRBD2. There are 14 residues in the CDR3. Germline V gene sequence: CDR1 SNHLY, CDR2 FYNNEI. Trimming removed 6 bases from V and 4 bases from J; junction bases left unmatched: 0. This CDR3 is CASRTSGSTGELFF. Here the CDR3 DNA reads TGTGCCAGCAGGACTAGCGGGAGCACCGGGGAGCTGTTTTTT.

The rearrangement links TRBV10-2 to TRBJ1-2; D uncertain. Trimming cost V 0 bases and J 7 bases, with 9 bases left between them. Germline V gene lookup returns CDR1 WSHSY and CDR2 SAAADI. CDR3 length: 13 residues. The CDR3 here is CASSESNGSGYTF. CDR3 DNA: TGCGCCAGCAGTGAGTCCAATGGGAGTGGCTACACCTTC.

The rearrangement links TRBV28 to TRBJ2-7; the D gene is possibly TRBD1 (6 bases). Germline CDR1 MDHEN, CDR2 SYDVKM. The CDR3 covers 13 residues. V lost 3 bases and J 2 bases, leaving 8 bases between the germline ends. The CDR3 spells CASSFGTTYEQYF. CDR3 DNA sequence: TGTGCCAGCAGTTTCGGGACAACCTACGAGCAGTACTTC.

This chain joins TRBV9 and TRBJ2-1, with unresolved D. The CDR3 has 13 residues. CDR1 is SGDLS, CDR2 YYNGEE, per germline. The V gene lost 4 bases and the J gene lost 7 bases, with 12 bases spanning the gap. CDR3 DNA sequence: TGTGCCAGCAGCCCGTCCGTTCTAAATGAGCAGTTCTTC. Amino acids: CASSPSVLNEQFF.

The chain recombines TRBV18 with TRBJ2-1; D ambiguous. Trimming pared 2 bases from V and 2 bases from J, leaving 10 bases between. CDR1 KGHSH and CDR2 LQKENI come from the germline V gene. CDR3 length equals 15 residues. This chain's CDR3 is CASSPNSKTYNEQFF. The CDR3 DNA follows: TGTGCCAGCTCACCAAACTCCAAGACCTACAATGAGCAGTTCTTC. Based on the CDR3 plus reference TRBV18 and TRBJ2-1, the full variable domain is NAGVMQNPRHLVRRRGQEARLRCSPMKGHSHVYWYRQLPEEGLKFMVYLQKENIIDESGMPKERFSAEFPKEGPSILRIQQVVRGDSAAYFCASSPNSKTYNEQFFGPGTRLTVL.

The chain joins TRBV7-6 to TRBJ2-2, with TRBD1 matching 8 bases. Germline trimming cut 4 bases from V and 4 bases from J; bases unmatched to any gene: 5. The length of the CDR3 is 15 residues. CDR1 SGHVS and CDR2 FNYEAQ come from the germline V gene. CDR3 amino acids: CASSYDRGATGELFF. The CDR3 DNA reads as TGTGCCAGCAGCTACGACAGGGGCGCCACCGGGGAGCTGTTTTTT.

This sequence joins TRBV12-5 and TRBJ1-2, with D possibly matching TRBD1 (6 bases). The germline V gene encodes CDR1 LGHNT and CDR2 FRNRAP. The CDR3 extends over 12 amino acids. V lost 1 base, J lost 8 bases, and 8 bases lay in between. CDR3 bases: TGTGCTAGTGGTTTGGGAGGGGGAGGCTACACCTTC. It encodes CASGLGGGGYTF.

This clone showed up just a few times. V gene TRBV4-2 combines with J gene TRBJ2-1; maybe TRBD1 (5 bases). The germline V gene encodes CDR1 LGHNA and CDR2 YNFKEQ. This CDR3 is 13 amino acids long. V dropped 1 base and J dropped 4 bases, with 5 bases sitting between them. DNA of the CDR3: TGTGCCAGCAGCCAAGCAGGGTACAATGAGCAGTTCTTC. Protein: CASSQAGYNEQFF.

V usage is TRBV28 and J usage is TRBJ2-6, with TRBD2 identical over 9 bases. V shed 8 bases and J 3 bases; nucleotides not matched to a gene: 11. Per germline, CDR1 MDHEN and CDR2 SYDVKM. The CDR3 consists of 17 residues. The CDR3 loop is CASEGAGGLGGANVLTF. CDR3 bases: TGTGCCAGCGAGGGTGCGGGAGGGCTCGGTGGGGCCAACGTCCTGACTTTC.

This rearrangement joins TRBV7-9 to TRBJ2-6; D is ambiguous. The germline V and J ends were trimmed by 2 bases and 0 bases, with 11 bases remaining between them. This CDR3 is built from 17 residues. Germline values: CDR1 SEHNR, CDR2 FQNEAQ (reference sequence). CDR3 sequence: CASSLWLHLSGANVLTF. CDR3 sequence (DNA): TGTGCCAGCAGCTTATGGTTACACCTCTCTGGGGCCAACGTCCTGACTTTC.

For the CDR3, the DNA is TGTGCCAGCTCACTAGAAGCGGGAGGCTCCTACGAGCAGTACTTC. Translated, it gives CASSLEAGGSYEQYF. V is TRBV18 and J is TRBJ2-7, with TRBD2 matching 9 bases. V trimming: 4 bases; J trimming: 0 bases; junction bases outside the gene matches: 4. Germline values: CDR1 KGHSH, CDR2 LQKENI. This CDR3 spans 15 amino acids.